Following are 11 T cell receptor beta chains from one sample sequenced in a study of post-analysis software for immune sequencing data. No cognate antigen is known for these TCRs. General study findings and limits: TRBV segments more frequent in patients than in controls numbered five and included TRBV5-6, TRBV5-1 and TRBV20-1.

Included in the TCR beta cDNA libraries were unique molecular identifiers. TCRdb analysed the PCR reads with MiXCR anew, one entry per CDR3 protein. This table holds 430,000 or so distinct CDR3 sequences, 30% to 40% found once. Sequencing was done on a sample of blood. The receptors here all came from a girl aged 2 to 9 with multiple sclerosis.

V and J are TRBV7-9 and TRBJ2-5, with TRBD1 matching over 7 bases. CDR3 length: 15 residues. V trimming: 0 bases; J trimming: 9 bases; junction bases outside the gene matches: 10. CDR1 is SEHNR, CDR2 FQNEAQ, per germline (reference sequence). The CDR3 nucleotides are TGTGCCAGCAGCTTAGCCACCCAGGGGGAAAAGGCCCAGTACTTC. Translating gives CASSLATQGEKAQYF.

The rearrangement joins TRBV7-2 to TRBJ1-1; unclear D gene. The CDR3 runs 15 residues. Germline V gene lookup returns CDR1 SGHTA and CDR2 FQGNSA. V was pared by 5 bases and J by 0 bases, with 13 bases between. The DNA of the CDR3 is TGTGCCAGCAGCACAAAGATGGGCCTGAACACTGAAGCTTTCTTT. This gives the protein CASSTKMGLNTEAFF.

The genes are TRBV20-1 and TRBJ1-5, with D possibly matching TRBD1 (6 bases). The CDR3 extends over 13 amino acids. V lost 5 bases to trimming and J lost 11 bases, with 19 bases between them. Per germline, CDR1 DFQATT and CDR2 SNEGSKA (reference sequence). CDR3 nucleotide sequence: TGCAGTGCTCCAGGGGACCCAGGGAGGACCCAGCATTTT. Translated: CSAPGDPGRTQHF.

The genes are TRBV28 and TRBJ2-2; 9 positions match TRBD1. Germline CDR1 MDHEN, CDR2 SYDVKM. J lost 7 bases, V lost 3 bases, and 3 bases had no gene match. This CDR3 has 14 residues. This CDR3 reads CASSFGQGYGELFF. The CDR3 DNA reads as TGTGCCAGCAGTTTCGGACAGGGGTACGGGGAGCTGTTTTTT.

This CDR3 reads CASSPPTFNYGYTF. CDR3 coding DNA: TGTGCCAGCAGCCCCCCCACCTTTAACTATGGCTACACCTTC. This rearrangement joins TRBV7-9 to TRBJ1-2; no clear D. CDR1 is SEHNR, CDR2 FQNEAQ, per germline (reference sequence). This CDR3 spans 14 amino acids. With 5 bases removed from V and 1 base from J, the gap between germline ends came to 11 bases.

The chain employs TRBV7-2 and TRBJ1-1, with TRBD1 matching over 8 bases. J was trimmed by 0 bases and V by 1 base; bases with no gene match: 1. Germline V gives CDR1 SGHTA, CDR2 FQGNSA. There are 15 residues in the CDR3. The CDR3 protein is CASSLGTGLNTEAFF. CDR3 bases: TGTGCCAGCAGCTTAGGGACAGGGCTGAACACTGAAGCTTTCTTT.

With regard to this clonotype: At one end the junction does not follow the germline gene, possibly because of a read error. This chain connects TRBV20-1 to TRBJ2-1; D is uncertain. CDR1 DFQATT and CDR2 SNEGSKA come from the germline V gene (reference sequence). CDR3 length equals 11 residues. Written as DNA, the CDR3 is TGCAGTGCGTCCAAAGCGAATGGGCAGTTCTTC. It codes for CSASKANGQFF.

This clonotype was seen a few times. The chain combines TRBV5-1 with TRBJ1-3, with D unresolved. Trimming shortened V by 0 bases and J by 2 bases, and 6 bases separated the two germline ends. Germline assignment: CDR1 SGHRS and CDR2 YFSETQ. This CDR3 has 14 amino acids. The chain's CDR3 is CASSLGGPGNTIYF. CDR3 DNA sequence: TGCGCCAGCAGCTTGGGGGGTCCTGGAAACACCATATATTTT.

In its sample, this clonotype was seen a few times. V and J are TRBV27 and TRBJ2-1, with 8 bases fitting TRBD2. The ends lost 3 bases at V and 3 bases at J; junction bases unmatched: 22. CDR3 length: 21 amino acids. Germline-derived CDR1 and CDR2 are MNHEY and SMNVEV (reference sequence). CDR3 in DNA: TGTGCCAGCAGTTTTCGCACTCCGGGACTAGGGGAGGGGAGGGGCTACAATGAGCAGTTCTTC. This translates into CASSFRTPGLGEGRGYNEQFF.

This clonotype showed up just a few times. This sequence joins TRBV29-1 and TRBJ2-1; TRBD2 matches at 8 bases. Per germline, CDR1 SQVTM and CDR2 ANQGSEA. This CDR3 has 16 residues. The junction had 12 bases not matched to a gene; V was cut back by 7 bases and J by 1 base. CDR3 amino acids: CSASYGLAGSYNEQFF. CDR3 DNA sequence: TGCAGCGCCTCATACGGGCTAGCGGGTTCCTACAATGAGCAGTTCTTC.

Concerning this clonotype itself: The germline gene is not matched at one end of the junction; a read error may be the cause. The rearrangement uses TRBV10-3 and TRBJ2-4; possibly TRBD1 for D (6 bases). The DNA end is a closer match to TRBJ2-7, so the J assignment may be wrong. The CDR3 is 14 amino acids. Germline V gene lookup returns CDR1 ENHRY and CDR2 SYGVKD. In DNA form, the CDR3 reads TGTGTCATCAGTGGACAGCCGTCAAGCAACGAGCAGTACTTC. It encodes CVISGQPSSNEQYF.